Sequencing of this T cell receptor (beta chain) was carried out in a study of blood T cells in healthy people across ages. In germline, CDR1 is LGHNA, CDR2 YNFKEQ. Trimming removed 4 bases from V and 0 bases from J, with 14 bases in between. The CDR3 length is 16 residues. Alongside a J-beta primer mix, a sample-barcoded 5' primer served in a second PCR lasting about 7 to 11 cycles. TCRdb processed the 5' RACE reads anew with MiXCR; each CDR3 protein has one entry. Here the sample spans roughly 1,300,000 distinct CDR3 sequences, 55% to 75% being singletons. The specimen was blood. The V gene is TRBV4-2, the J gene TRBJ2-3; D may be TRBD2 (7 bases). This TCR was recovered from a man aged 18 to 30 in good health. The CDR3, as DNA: TGTGCCAGCAGCCCCAAGGCGGGGGCCAGCACAGATACGCAGTATTTT. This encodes CASSPKAGASTDTQYF.